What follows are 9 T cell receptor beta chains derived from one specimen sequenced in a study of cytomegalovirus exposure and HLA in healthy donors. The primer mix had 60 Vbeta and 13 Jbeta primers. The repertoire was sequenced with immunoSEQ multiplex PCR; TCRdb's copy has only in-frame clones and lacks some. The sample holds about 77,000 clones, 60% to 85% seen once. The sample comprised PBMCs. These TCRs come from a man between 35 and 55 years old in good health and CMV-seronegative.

DNA for the CDR3: TGTGCCAGCAGCCCAAGCCGGGCCTACGAGCAGTACTTC. The encoded protein is CASSPSRAYEQYF. The V call is TRBV6-6, the J call TRBJ2-7; no definite D call. Between the trimmed V and J ends, which lost 6 bases and 2 bases, there was a span of 11 bases. This CDR3 contains 13 residues. Germline V gene lookup returns CDR1 MNHNY and CDR2 SVGAGI (reference sequence).

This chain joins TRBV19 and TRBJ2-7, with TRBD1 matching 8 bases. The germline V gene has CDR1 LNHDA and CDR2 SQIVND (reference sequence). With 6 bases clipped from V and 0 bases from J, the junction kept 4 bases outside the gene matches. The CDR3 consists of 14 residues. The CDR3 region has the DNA TGTGCCAGTAGCAGGACAGGGAGCTCCTACGAGCAGTACTTC. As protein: CASSRTGSSYEQYF.

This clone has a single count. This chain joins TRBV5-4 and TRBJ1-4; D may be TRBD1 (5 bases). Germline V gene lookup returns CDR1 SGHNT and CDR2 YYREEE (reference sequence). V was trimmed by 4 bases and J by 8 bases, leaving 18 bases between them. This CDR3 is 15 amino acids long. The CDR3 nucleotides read TGTGCCAGCAGCAGGGGTTTTGGGAGGGACGAAAAACTGTTTTTT. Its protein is CASSRGFGRDEKLFF.

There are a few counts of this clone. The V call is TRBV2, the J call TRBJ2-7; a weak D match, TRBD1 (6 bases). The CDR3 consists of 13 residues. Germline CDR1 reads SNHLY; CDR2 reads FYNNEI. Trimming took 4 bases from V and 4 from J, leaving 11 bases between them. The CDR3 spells CASSAQGWYEQYF. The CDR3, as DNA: TGTGCCAGCAGTGCACAGGGTTGGTACGAGCAGTACTTC. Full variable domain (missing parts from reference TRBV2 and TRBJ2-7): EPEVTQTPSHQVTQMGQEVILRCVPISNHLYFYWYRQILGQKVEFLVSFYNNEISEKSEIFDDQFSVERPDGSNFTLKIRSTKLEDSAMYFCASSAQGWYEQYFGPGTRLTVT.

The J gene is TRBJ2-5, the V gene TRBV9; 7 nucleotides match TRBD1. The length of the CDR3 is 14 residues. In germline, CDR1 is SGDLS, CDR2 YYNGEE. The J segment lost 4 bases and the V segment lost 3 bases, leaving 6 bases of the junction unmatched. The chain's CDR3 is CASSGRQGRETQYF. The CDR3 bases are TGTGCCAGCAGCGGGCGACAGGGAAGAGAGACCCAGTACTTC.

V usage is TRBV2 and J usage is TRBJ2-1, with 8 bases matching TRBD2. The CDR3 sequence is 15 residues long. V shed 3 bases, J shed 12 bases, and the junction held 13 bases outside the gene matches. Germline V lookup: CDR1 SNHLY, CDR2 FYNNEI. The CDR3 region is CASSDGLASRWWQFF. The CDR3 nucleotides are TGTGCCAGCAGTGATGGACTAGCCAGTAGGTGGTGGCAGTTCTTC.

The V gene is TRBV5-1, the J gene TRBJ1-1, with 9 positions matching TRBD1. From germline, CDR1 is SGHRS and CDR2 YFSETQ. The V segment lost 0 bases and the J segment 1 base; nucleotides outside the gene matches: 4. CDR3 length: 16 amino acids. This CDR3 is CASSLGAGQGNTEAFF. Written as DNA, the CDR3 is TGCGCCAGCAGCTTGGGAGCGGGACAGGGGAACACTGAAGCTTTCTTT.

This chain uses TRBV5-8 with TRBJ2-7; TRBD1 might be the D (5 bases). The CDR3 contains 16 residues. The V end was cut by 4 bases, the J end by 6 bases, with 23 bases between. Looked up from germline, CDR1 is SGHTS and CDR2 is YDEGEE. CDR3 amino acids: CASSPPVGEGVSEQYF. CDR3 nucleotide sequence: TGTGCCAGCAGCCCCCCCGTTGGTGAAGGGGTCAGCGAGCAGTACTTC.

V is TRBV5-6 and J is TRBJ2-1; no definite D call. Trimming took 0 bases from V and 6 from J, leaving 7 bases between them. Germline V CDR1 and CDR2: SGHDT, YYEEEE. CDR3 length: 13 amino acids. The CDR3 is CASSLAVSNEQFF. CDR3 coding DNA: TGTGCCAGCAGCTTGGCCGTGTCCAATGAGCAGTTCTTC.